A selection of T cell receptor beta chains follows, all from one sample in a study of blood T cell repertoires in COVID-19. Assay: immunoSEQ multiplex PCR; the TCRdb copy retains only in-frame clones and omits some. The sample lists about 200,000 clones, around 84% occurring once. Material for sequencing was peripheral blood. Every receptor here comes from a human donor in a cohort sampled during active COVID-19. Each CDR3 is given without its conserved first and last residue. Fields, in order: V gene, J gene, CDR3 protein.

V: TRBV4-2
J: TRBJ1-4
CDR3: ASSQDKEKLF

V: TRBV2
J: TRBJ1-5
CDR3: ASSERNSNQPQH

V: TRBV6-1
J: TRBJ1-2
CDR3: ASSELGGGVNGYT

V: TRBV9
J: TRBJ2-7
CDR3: ASSVRTGHEQY

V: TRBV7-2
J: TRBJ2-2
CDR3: ASSLVGAMAGELF

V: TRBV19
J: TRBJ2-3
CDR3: ASSIGSGGSDTQY

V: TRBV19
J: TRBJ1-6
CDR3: ASSQQTGGNSPLH

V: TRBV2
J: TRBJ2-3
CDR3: ASSVRGLAGGSTDTQY

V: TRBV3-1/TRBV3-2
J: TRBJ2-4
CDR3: ASSPRGGPWIQY

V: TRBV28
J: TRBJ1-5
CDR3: ASTPGRASNQPQH

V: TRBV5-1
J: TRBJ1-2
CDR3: ASSLQHEGGYT

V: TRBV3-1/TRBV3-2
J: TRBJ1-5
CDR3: ASSTTGTGQPQH

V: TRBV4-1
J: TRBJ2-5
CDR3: ASSQDPPSVLAAPRRETQY

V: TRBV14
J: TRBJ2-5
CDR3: ASSRVATQETQY

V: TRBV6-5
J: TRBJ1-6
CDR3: ASSYLQGVENSPLH

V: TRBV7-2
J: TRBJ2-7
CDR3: ASSSPGQGTYEQY

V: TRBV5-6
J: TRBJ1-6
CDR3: ASSHSRTAVDSPLH

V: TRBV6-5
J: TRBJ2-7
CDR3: ASTSRGPDYEQY

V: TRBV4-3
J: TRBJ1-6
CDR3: ASSQVLGQSPLH

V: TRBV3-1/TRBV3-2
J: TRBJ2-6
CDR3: ASSLSTAGGRSGANVLT

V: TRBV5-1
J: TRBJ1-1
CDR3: ASSLGGDRGITEAF

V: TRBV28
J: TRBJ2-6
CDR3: ASTKDRRIGISSGANVLT

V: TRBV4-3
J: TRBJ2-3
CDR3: ASSHVGDAGDTQY

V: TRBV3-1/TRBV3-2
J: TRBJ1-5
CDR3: ASSQGVGNQPQH

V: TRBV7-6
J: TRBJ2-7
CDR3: ASSLAGTSGAPWY

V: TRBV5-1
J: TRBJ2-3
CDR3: ASSLTSGRGNTQY

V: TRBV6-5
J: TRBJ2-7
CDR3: ASTLAGGQYEQY

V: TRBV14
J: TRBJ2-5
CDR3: ASSPLGWEGRRETQY

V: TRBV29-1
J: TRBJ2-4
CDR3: SVGTGTDIQY

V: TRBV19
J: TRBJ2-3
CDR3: ASSMIGHYPQY

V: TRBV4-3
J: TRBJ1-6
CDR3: ASSQGHMNSPLH

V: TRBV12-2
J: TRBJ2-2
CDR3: ASRLKKRPNTGELF

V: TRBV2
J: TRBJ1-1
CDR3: ASSEGALNTEAF

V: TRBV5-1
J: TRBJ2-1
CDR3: ASSTSGGAPSQF

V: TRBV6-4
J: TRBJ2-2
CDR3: ASSTLPNTGELF

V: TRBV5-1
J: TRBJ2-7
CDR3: ASSHGLAGGLSYEQY

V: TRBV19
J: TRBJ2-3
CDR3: ASSIDGRGRSADTQY

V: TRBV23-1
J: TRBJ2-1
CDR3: ASSHSRGRGPYNEQF

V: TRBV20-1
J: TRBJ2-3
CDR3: SASPWTGGLTDTQY

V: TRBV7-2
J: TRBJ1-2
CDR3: ASSQVGYGYT

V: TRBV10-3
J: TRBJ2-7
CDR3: AISTGTGSSYEQY

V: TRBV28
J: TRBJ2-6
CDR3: ASTNYRGSGANVLT

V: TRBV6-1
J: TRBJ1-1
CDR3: ASSEVWPRGTEAF

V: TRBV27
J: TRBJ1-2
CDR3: ASSSPLDRGAGYT

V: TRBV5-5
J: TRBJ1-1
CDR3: ASSLSHGNTEAF

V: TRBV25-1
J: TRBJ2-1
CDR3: ASTGQVGYEQF

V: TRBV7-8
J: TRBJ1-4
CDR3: ASSLVQNEKLF

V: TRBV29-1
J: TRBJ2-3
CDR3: SAYQTPRQY

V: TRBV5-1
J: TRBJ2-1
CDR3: ASREGGYNEQF

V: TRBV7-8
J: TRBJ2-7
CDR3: ASSSTGLAVIYEQY

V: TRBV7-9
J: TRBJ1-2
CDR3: ASSLESRGYT

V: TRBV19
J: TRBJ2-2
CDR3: ASSIARNTGELF

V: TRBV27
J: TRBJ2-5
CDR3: ASSLSMADETQY

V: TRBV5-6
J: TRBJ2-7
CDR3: ASSLGLGGTYEQY

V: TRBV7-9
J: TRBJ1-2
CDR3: ASSPTGIRGYGYT

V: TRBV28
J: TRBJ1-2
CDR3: ASSLHARGAGYT

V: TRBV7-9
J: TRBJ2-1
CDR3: ASSIGTSGRLNEQF

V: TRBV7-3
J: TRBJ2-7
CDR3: ASSLNGQRVDEQY

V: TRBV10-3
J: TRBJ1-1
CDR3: ASGKDLNTEAF

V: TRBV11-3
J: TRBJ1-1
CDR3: ASSLEGGTEAF